This T cell receptor (beta chain) is from a study of early T cells in non-severe SARS-CoV-2 infection. Study as a whole: The sequenced material was bulk RNA from unsorted whole blood, and its chains were unpaired. Study observations and caveats: Using VDJdb, the matching emphasized anti-spike CD8 responses while missing private and CD4 specificities.

This clonotype was observed many times. Its specificity is not known. As part of library construction, unique molecular identifiers were attached to individual cDNA molecules. TCRdb reprocessed the 5' RACE reads with MiXCR, giving one entry per CDR3 protein. The table includes tens of thousands of distinct CDR3 sequences, roughly an eighth detected once. CDR1 is GTSNPN and CDR2 is SVGIG in the germline V gene (reference sequence). J lost 4 bases, V lost 1 base, and 3 bases had no gene match. The CDR3 extends over 14 amino acids. The chain carries TRBV30 and TRBJ1-2; 10 nucleotides agree with TRBD1. Sequencing used whole blood. The sequence derives from an adult who was a healthcare worker with PCR-confirmed SARS-CoV-2 infection or an uninfected control (not recorded which). This chain's CDR3 is CAWSDRDRGYGYTF. The DNA of the CDR3 is TGTGCCTGGAGTGACCGGGACAGGGGCTATGGCTACACCTTC.